The rows below give T cell receptor beta chains drawn from one sample of a study of human T cells and chemical hapten exposure. Each CDR3 protein is one row after TCRdb ran MiXCR on the RACE reads. The top ten clones hold less than 1.5% of a sample with about 250,000 distinct CDR3 sequences, about 7.7% of them seen once. The sample consisted of whole blood, taken in connection with sensitization to the hapten diphenylcyclopropenone (DPC). Receptors were obtained from a man younger than 35 with alopecia areata. Some clones in this sample may be carry-over from other donors' samples. The CDR3 runs from the conserved cysteine through the conserved F or W. The order of the fields is clone size, D gene, J gene, V gene, CDR3 protein, CDR3 DNA. The D gene is left open where the match is weak. Rows may omit the clone size; those that give it use once, few, many or a size class.

few . TRBJ2-7 TRBV6-2/TRBV6-3 CASSLDYPGAKKPYEQYF TGTGCCAGCAGCCTGGACTACCCGGGAGCCAAGAAGCCCTACGAGCAGTACTTC
few . TRBJ1-5 TRBV25-1 CASSESMGRLDQPQHF TGTGCCAGCAGTGAATCTATGGGACGGTTGGATCAGCCCCAGCATTTT
once . TRBJ2-5 TRBV20-1 CSARDFAGTYF TGCAGTGCTAGGGATTTCGCGGGGACCTACTTC
few . TRBJ2-5 TRBV10-3 CAISASAGQETQYF TGTGCCATCAGTGCCAGTGCAGGTCAAGAGACCCAGTACTTC
. . TRBJ1-6 TRBV20-1 CSAIAGHLNSPLHF TGCAGTGCTATCGCGGGACACCTTAATTCACCCCTCCACTTT
few . TRBJ2-1 TRBV5-1 CASRDSEQFF TGCGCCAGCAGGGATAGTGAGCAGTTCTTC
few . TRBJ1-2 TRBV4-3 CASSQESRGYGYTF TGCGCCAGCAGCCAAGAATCCAGGGGCTATGGCTACACCTTC
. . TRBJ2-6 TRBV4-3 CASSQDAPPSSGANVLTF TGCGCCAGCAGCCAAGACGCCCCGCCGAGCTCTGGGGCCAACGTCCTGACTTTC
. . TRBJ1-1 TRBV4-3 CASSQDSNRNTEAFF TGCGCCAGCAGCCAAGATTCCAATCGGAACACTGAAGCTTTCTTT
. TRBD2 TRBJ2-1 TRBV10-3 CAISRITSGGDNEQFF TGTGCCATCAGCCGCATAACTAGCGGGGGGGACAATGAGCAGTTCTTC
many TRBD1 TRBJ1-4 TRBV4-3 CASSQGTGVEKLFF TGCGCCAGCAGCCAAGGGACAGGGGTTGAAAAACTGTTTTTT